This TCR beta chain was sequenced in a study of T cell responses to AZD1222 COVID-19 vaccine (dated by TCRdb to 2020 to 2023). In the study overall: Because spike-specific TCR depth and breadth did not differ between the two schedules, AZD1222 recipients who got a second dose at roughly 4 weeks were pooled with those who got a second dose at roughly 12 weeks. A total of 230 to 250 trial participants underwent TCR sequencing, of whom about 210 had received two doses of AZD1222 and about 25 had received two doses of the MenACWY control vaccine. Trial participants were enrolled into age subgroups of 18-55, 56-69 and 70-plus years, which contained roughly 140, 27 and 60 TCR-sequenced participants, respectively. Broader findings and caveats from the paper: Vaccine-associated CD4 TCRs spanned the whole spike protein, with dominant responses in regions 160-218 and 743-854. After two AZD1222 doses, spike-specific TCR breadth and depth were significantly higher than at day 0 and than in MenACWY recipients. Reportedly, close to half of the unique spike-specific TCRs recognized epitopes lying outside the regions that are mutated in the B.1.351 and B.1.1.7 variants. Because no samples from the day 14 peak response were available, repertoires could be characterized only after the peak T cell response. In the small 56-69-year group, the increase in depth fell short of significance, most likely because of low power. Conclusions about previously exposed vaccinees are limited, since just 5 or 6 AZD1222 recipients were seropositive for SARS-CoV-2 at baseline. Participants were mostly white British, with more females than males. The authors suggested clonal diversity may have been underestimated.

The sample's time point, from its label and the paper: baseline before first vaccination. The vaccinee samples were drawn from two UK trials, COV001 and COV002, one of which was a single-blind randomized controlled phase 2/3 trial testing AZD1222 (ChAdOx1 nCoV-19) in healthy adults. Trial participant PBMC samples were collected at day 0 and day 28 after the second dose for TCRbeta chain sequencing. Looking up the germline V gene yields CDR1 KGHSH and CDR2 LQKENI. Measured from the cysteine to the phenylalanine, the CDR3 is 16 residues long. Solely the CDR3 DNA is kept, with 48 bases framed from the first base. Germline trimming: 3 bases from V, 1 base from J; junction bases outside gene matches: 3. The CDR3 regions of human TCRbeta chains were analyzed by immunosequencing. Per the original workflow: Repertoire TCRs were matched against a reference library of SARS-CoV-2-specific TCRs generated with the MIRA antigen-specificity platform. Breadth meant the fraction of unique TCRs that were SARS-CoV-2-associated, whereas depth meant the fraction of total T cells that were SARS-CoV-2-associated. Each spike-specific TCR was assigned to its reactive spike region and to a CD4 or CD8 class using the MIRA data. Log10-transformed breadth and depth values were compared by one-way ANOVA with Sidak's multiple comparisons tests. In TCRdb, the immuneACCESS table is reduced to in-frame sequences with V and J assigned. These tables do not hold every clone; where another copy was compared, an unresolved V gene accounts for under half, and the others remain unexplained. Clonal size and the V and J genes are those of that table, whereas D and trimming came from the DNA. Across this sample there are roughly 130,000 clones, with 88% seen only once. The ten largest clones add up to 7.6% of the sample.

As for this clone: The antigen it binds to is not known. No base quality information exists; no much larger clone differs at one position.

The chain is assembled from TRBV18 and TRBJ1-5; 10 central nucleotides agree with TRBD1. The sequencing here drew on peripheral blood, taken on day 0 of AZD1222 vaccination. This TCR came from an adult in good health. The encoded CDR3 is CASSPSDRGSNQPQHF. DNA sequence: TGTGCCAGCTCACCGTCGGACAGGGGGAGCAATCAGCCCCAGCATTTT.